The 4 T cell receptor beta chains in this list originate from one sample, sequenced in a study of CD8+CD57+ T cells in acquired aplastic anemia. By flow cytometry, patients selected for sequencing had shown an expansion of CD8+CD57+ cells. It was genomic DNA that served as the template for profiling TCR beta VDJ and CDR3. TCRdb re-derived calls from the reads in MiXCR, one entry per CDR3 protein. Seen here are about 250,000 distinct CDR3 sequences, approximately 45% observed once, and the top ten hold under 9%. Source material: sorted CD4+, CD8+, or CD8+CD57+ T cells (not recorded which) from PBMCs. These receptors were obtained from a human donor with aplastic anemia.

This clonotype has at least ten counts. The chain is built from TRBV7-6 and TRBJ2-7; TRBD1 matches at 8 bases. The ends lost 0 bases at V and 2 bases at J; junction bases unmatched: 6. The CDR3 contains 16 residues. CDR1 and CDR2 (germline): SGHVS, FNYEAQ. This CDR3 is CASSLASTGDTYEQYF. The CDR3 DNA sequence: TGTGCCAGCAGCTTAGCCTCGACAGGGGACACCTACGAGCAGTACTTC.

Only a few counts were recorded for this clonotype. The V and J genes are TRBV27 and TRBJ2-7, with D possibly being TRBD2 (6 bases). This CDR3 has 13 amino acids. Trimming shortened V by 6 bases and J by 0 bases, and 9 bases separated the two germline ends. Germline V CDR1 and CDR2: MNHEY, SMNVEV (reference sequence). In DNA form, the CDR3 reads TGTGCCAGCAGGGATAGCGGCTCCTACGAGCAGTACTTC. This translates into CASRDSGSYEQYF.

In the case of this clonotype: Since a much larger clone is just one base distant, this may be a read error. The chain has TRBV7-9 and TRBJ2-5; 7 bases are shared with TRBD2. The V gene end was trimmed by 3 bases and the J gene end by 2 bases; junction bases not matched to a gene: 6. CDR1 is SEHNR and CDR2 is FQNEAQ in the germline V gene (reference sequence). The CDR3 runs 15 residues. The CDR3 here is CASSFTGGTQETQYF. The DNA for the CDR3 is TGTGCCAGCAGCTTCACCGGGGGGACTCAAGAGACCCAGTACTTC.

This clonotype came up many times. V is TRBV14 and J is TRBJ2-7; D might be TRBD2 (6 bases). The V and J ends lost 3 bases and 4 bases respectively, with 13 bases between them. Germline V gene data show CDR1 as SGHDN and CDR2 as FVKESK. The CDR3 contains 14 residues. CDR3 in amino acids: CASSHYLEGYEQYF. The DNA of the CDR3 is TGTGCCAGCAGCCATTATTTGGAGGGGTACGAGCAGTACTTC.